One sample yielded the 14 T cell receptor beta chains listed below, sequenced in a study of T-cell reconstitution after alpha-beta-depleted transplantation in children. This sample's TCRbeta library carried unique molecular identifier barcodes. TCRdb fed the PCR reads into MiXCR, producing one record per CDR3 protein. The sample has around 600,000 distinct CDR3 sequences; roughly a tenth are singletons. Source: PBMCs from the stem cell graft donor, taken from the stem cell graft. These receptors were collected from a human donor who donated a stem cell graft to a child with acute myeloid leukemia.

V gene TRBV3-1 combines with J gene TRBJ1-4; no reliable D call. The CDR3 has 16 residues. The germline V gene encodes CDR1 LGHDT and CDR2 YNNKEL (reference sequence). Between the trimmed V and J ends, which lost 4 bases and 3 bases, there was a span of 15 bases. For the CDR3, the DNA is TGTGCCAGCAGCCGACGGACCCCTGCGGCTAATGAAAAACTGTTTTTT. Translating gives CASSRRTPAANEKLFF.

The chain has TRBV11-2 and TRBJ1-4; the D is unclear. Trimming pared 10 bases from V and 3 bases from J, leaving 12 bases between. From germline, CDR1 is SGHAT and CDR2 FQNNGV. The CDR3 runs to 13 residues. In nucleotides, the CDR3 is TGTGCCACCCGATCGGTTGCTAATGAAAAACTGTTTTTT. This sequence encodes CATRSVANEKLFF.

This clonotype was seen ten or more times. The gene calls are TRBV29-1 and TRBJ2-7; the D is unclear. Germline loops: CDR1 SQVTM, CDR2 ANQGSEA. Trimming removed 4 bases at V and 5 bases at J, with 6 bases between. The CDR3 has 10 amino acids. CDR3 protein: CSVGHNEQYF. CDR3 in DNA: TGCAGCGTTGGCCACAACGAGCAGTACTTC.

V and J are TRBV5-1 and TRBJ2-1; D is uncertain. The CDR3 consists of 14 residues. Germline assignment: CDR1 SGHRS and CDR2 YFSETQ. V was pared by 2 bases and J by 7 bases, with 13 bases between. The CDR3 region is CASSFRGRENEQFF. The CDR3 bases are TGCGCCAGCAGCTTTAGAGGAAGGGAAAATGAGCAGTTCTTC.

The V gene is TRBV20-1, the J gene TRBJ2-2; D is uncertain. CDR3 length: 12 residues. Trimming removed 3 bases at V and 5 bases at J, with 7 bases between. Germline V CDR1 and CDR2: DFQATT, SNEGSKA (reference sequence). The CDR3 sequence is CSASHQTGELFF. In nucleotides, the CDR3 is TGCAGTGCTAGTCACCAGACCGGGGAGCTGTTTTTT.

This clonotype was seen many times. The chain is built from TRBV12-3 or TRBV12-4 and TRBJ2-3, with D perhaps TRBD1 (6 bases). The CDR3 contains 14 residues. Trimming left V 3 bases short and J 3 bases short, with 10 bases between. This chain's CDR3 is CASSFWQGTDTQYF. In nucleotides, the CDR3 is TGTGCCAGCAGTTTTTGGCAGGGGACAGATACGCAGTATTTT.

This clonotype has at least ten counts. The V call is TRBV30, the J call TRBJ1-1; D is perhaps TRBD1 (6 bases). Trimming removed 3 bases at V and 4 bases at J, with 18 bases between. The germline gives CDR1 GTSNPN, CDR2 SVGIG (reference sequence). The CDR3 is made up of 15 amino acids. The CDR3 nucleotides are TGTGCCTGGAGCCGGTGGCGGGGGGGCGTCACTGAAGCTTTCTTT. This translates into CAWSRWRGGVTEAFF.

This clonotype was counted at least ten times. The chain combines TRBV5-5 with TRBJ2-1; 11 bases are a match to TRBD2. The CDR3 has 16 amino acids. CDR1 and CDR2 (germline): SGHKS, YYEKEE (reference sequence). With V trimmed by 2 bases and J by 2 bases, 3 bases remained unmatched. As DNA, the CDR3 is TGTGCCAGCAGCTTCTTAGCGGGAGGGACCTACAATGAGCAGTTCTTC. It specifies CASSFLAGGTYNEQFF. The whole variable domain, remainder taken from reference TRBV5-5 and TRBJ2-1, is DAGVTQSPTHLIKTRGQQVTLRCSPISGHKSVSWYQQVLGQGPQFIFQYYEKEERGRGNFPDRFSARQFPNYSSELNVNALLLGDSALYLCASSFLAGGTYNEQFFGPGTRLTVL.

About this clonotype: A much larger clone differs from this one at a single base, so this may be a read error. V gene TRBV7-2 combines with J gene TRBJ2-1; D is unclear. The CDR3 runs to 14 residues. V was pared by 4 bases and J by 5 bases, with 12 bases between. From germline, CDR1 is SGHTA and CDR2 FQGNSA. In DNA form, the CDR3 reads TGTGCCAGCAGCTCCGCAGACGGGCACAATGAGCAGTTCTTC. It encodes CASSSADGHNEQFF.

The sample holds a few counts of this clonotype. The rearrangement joins TRBV5-4 to TRBJ2-1; D remains ambiguous. The CDR3 is 14 amino acids. The germline gives CDR1 SGHNT, CDR2 YYREEE (reference sequence). Trimming pared 10 bases from V and 6 bases from J, leaving 20 bases between. In DNA, the CDR3 is TGTGCCCTAAGACTGGGCATTCACTCCAATGAGCAGTTCTTC. Translating it yields CALRLGIHSNEQFF. The whole variable domain, filled in from reference TRBV5-4 and TRBJ2-1, reads ETGVTQSPTHLIKTRGQQVTLRCSSQSGHNTVSWYQQALGQGPQFIFQYYREEENGRGNFPPRFSGLQFPNYSSELNVNALELDDSALYLCALRLGIHSNEQFFGPGTRLTVL.

This clonotype was seen only a few times. This sequence joins TRBV6-2 or TRBV6-3 and TRBJ2-7; D is perhaps TRBD1 or TRBD2 (5 bases each). The germline gives CDR1 MNHEY, CDR2 SVGEGT. The CDR3 is 13 amino acids. Trimming cost V 2 bases and J 4 bases, with 9 bases left between them. The CDR3 spells CASSYTGLYEQYF. The CDR3 DNA reads TGTGCCAGCAGTTACACGGGGCTATACGAGCAGTACTTC.

V gene TRBV25-1 combines with J gene TRBJ2-7; D may be TRBD2 (6 bases). Germline CDR1 is MGHDK and CDR2 is SYGVNS. The CDR3 totals 14 residues. Trimming left V 1 base short and J 3 bases short, with 10 bases between. The CDR3 sequence: CASSEWRDGYEQYF. In nucleotides, the CDR3 is TGTGCCAGCAGTGAATGGCGGGACGGCTACGAGCAGTACTTC.

This clonotype was counted a few times. The chain combines TRBV10-3 with TRBJ2-1; D remains ambiguous. Germline loops: CDR1 ENHRY, CDR2 SYGVKD. CDR3 size: 15 residues. V was trimmed by 5 bases and J by 2 bases, leaving 13 bases between them. The CDR3 sequence: CAISLSGGTYNEQFF. The DNA of the CDR3 is TGTGCCATCAGTCTCTCGGGCGGCACCTACAATGAGCAGTTCTTC.

CDR3 sequence reads: CASSHGQDGYEQYF. The CDR3, as DNA: TGCGCCAGCAGCCACGGACAGGACGGCTACGAGCAGTACTTC. This chain joins TRBV4-3 and TRBJ2-7; 7 bases fit TRBD1. Germline assignment: CDR1 LGHNA and CDR2 YSLEER. V lost 3 bases to trimming and J lost 3 bases; unmatched junction nucleotides: 5. The CDR3 runs to 14 residues.